This T cell receptor beta chain was sequenced during a study of Graves' ophthalmopathy and Graves' hyperthyroidism. Study findings and constraints: Appearing in blood as well were most expanded thyroid clonotypes above 0.001 frequency. A roughly 80% specificity and roughly 90% sensitivity were achieved by a 13-signature model that separated ophthalmopathy from stable hyperthyroidism.

This clonotype was picked up many times. Its matching antigen is unknown. In this cohort, patients with other autoimmune diseases, uncontrolled infections, pregnancy or lactation were excluded. This CDR3 has 13 residues. Trimming removed 6 bases from V and 5 bases from J; junction bases left unmatched: 5. Germline-derived CDR1 and CDR2 are SQVTM and ANQGSEA. RNA transcripts were the source from which TCR beta CDR3 regions were amplified. HTBI primers primed a first-round RT-PCR, and a second-round multiplex PCR followed. Each CDR3 protein gets one entry after TCRdb re-called the multiplex PCR reads with MiXCR. The sample shows a few hundred thousand distinct CDR3 sequences, under 45% of them seen only once.

The chain couples TRBV29-1 to TRBJ1-4; 8 nucleotides agree with TRBD1. The sequenced sample was peripheral blood or thyroid tissue (not recorded which). This TCR came from an adult man with Graves' hyperthyroidism. DNA of the CDR3: TGCAGCGTACCGGGACAGGCAAATGAAAAACTGTTTTTT. Protein: CSVPGQANEKLFF.